This T cell receptor (beta chain) was captured by sequencing in a study of human T cells and chemical hapten exposure. General study findings and limits: The donors suffered from alopecia, so their immune response may not match that of healthy people.

Germline lookup yields CDR1 SGHRS and CDR2 YFSETQ. The V end lost 2 bases, the J end lost 4 bases, and 15 bases lay between the germline ends. The CDR3 has 15 amino acids. Many counts were recorded for this clonotype. Its antigen is not known. The time point: patch test 1, 2 weeks after DPC sensitization. Treatment noted: therapeutic diphenylcyclopropenone sensitization with weekly scalp DPC. The library put unique molecular identifiers onto individual cDNA molecules. TCRdb reprocessed the RACE reads via MiXCR and lists one record per CDR3 protein. The top ten clones hold 13% of a sample with over 45,000 distinct CDR3 sequences, over 7.5% of them seen once.

This specimen was whole blood, taken in connection with sensitization to the hapten diphenylcyclopropenone (DPC). The TCR was taken from a woman aged 35 to 49 with alopecia areata. Some clones in this sample may be carry-over from other donors' samples. This sequence joins TRBV5-1 and TRBJ1-1; possibly TRBD1 for D (5 bases). The CDR3 spells CASSFQSGYGTEAFF. The CDR3 DNA reads TGCGCCAGCAGCTTTCAGTCAGGGTATGGCACTGAAGCTTTCTTT.